These 30 T cell receptor beta chains came from one sample sequenced in a study of T cell responses to AZD1222 COVID-19 vaccine. Only in-frame clones appear in the TCRdb table, and some are missing; sequencing was by immunoSEQ multiplex PCR. In the table there are about 150,000 clones, about 85% of which are singletons. Sequenced here: peripheral blood, sampled after recovery from COVID-19. Receptors were obtained from an adult who had recovered from COVID-19.

This chain uses TRBV3-1 (or the pseudogene TRBV3-2) with TRBJ2-3; no firm D call. Trimming left V 3 bases short and J 3 bases short, with 4 bases between. The germline V gene has CDR1 LGHDT and CDR2 YNNKEL (reference sequence). The CDR3 extends over 12 amino acids. The CDR3 loop is CASSQMTDTQYF. CDR3 DNA: TGTGCCAGCAGCCAGATGACAGATACGCAGTATTTT.

This chain joins TRBV7-9 and TRBJ1-5; maybe TRBD1 (6 bases). The CDR3 is made up of 14 amino acids. Between the trimmed V and J ends, which lost 8 bases and 5 bases, there was a span of 16 bases. Germline V gene lookup returns CDR1 SEHNR and CDR2 FQNEAQ (reference sequence). The CDR3 nucleotides read TGTGCCAGCCAATCTATCGGGGGGCATCAGCCCCAGCATTTT. Protein: CASQSIGGHQPQHF. Full variable domain (remainder filled in from reference TRBV7-9 and TRBJ1-5): DTGVSQNPRHKITKRGQNVTFRCDPISEHNRLYWYRQTLGQGPEFLTYFQNEAQLEKSRLLSDRFSAERPKGSFSTLEIQRTEQGDSAMYLCASQSIGGHQPQHFGDGTRLSIL.

This sequence joins TRBV19 and TRBJ1-5; a weak D match, TRBD1 (6 bases). Germline lookup yields CDR1 LNHDA and CDR2 SQIVND (reference sequence). The CDR3 is 14 residues long. The germline V and J ends were trimmed by 3 bases and 5 bases, with 11 bases remaining between them. DNA of the CDR3: TGTGCCAGTAGTATGGACGGGGGGCATCAGCCCCAGCATTTT. Its protein product is CASSMDGGHQPQHF.

V gene TRBV3-1 (or the pseudogene TRBV3-2) combines with J gene TRBJ1-1, with 8 bases aligning to TRBD1. The germline gives CDR1 LGHDT, CDR2 YNNKEL (reference sequence). With V trimmed by 0 bases and J by 0 bases, 6 bases remained unmatched. This CDR3 has 17 amino acids. CDR3 sequence (DNA): TGTGCCAGCAGCCAAGAGCGCAGGGGGCGAATGAACACTGAAGCTTTCTTT. Amino acid sequence: CASSQERRGRMNTEAFF.

V and J are TRBV27 and TRBJ2-7; 9 positions agree with TRBD1. CDR3 length: 14 amino acids. Germline-derived CDR1 and CDR2 are MNHEY and SMNVEV (reference sequence). V shed 6 bases, J shed 9 bases, and the junction held 12 bases outside the gene matches. The CDR3 region is CASSWDRDARGQYF. CDR3 nucleotides: TGTGCCAGCAGCTGGGACAGGGACGCGCGGGGGCAGTACTTC.

The chain links TRBV15 to TRBJ1-5; 7 bases line up with TRBD1. Germline V gives CDR1 LNHNV, CDR2 YYDKDF (reference sequence). V was clipped by 5 bases and J by 7 bases; unmatched bases: 8. CDR3 size: 14 residues. The CDR3 loop is CATSLDRAGQPQHF. In DNA, the CDR3 is TGTGCCACCAGCCTCGACAGGGCGGGACAGCCCCAGCATTTT.

The chain employs TRBV25-1 and TRBJ1-6, with no clear D. V was clipped by 6 bases and J by 4 bases, with 1 base between them. The germline gives CDR1 MGHDK, CDR2 SYGVNS. The CDR3 has 11 residues. This CDR3 is CASRYNSPLHF. As DNA, the CDR3 is TGTGCCAGCAGATATAATTCACCCCTCCACTTT.

The chain links TRBV28 to TRBJ1-1, with D perhaps TRBD1 (5 bases). Germline-derived CDR1 and CDR2 are MDHEN and SYDVKM. The CDR3 is 13 amino acids. The V end lost 3 bases, the J end lost 3 bases, and 8 bases lay between the germline ends. Here the CDR3 DNA reads TGTGCCAGCAGTTTCGTAGGGGACACTGAAGCTTTCTTT. This sequence encodes CASSFVGDTEAFF.

The chain joins TRBV6-6 to TRBJ2-7, with D tentatively TRBD1 (5 bases). Trimming stripped 2 bases from V and 4 bases from J, with 9 bases between. The germline gives CDR1 MNHNY, CDR2 SVGAGI (reference sequence). The CDR3 contains 13 residues. The CDR3, as DNA: TGTGCCAGCAGTTACCCCCAGGGTTACGAGCAGTACTTC. Its protein is CASSYPQGYEQYF.

The rearrangement uses TRBV6-5 and TRBJ2-3, with D unclear. Trimming removed 6 bases at V and 0 bases at J, with 13 bases between. This CDR3 comprises 15 residues. Germline V gene data show CDR1 as MNHEY and CDR2 as SVGAGI. CDR3 in DNA: TGTGCCAGCAGCCTTAGTGTACCCAGCACAGATACGCAGTATTTT. This gives the protein CASSLSVPSTDTQYF.

The rearrangement uses TRBV12-3 or TRBV12-4 and TRBJ1-1; TRBD1 is a possible D gene (5 bases). The CDR3 is 12 residues long. V dropped 6 bases and J dropped 9 bases, with 14 bases sitting between them. The CDR3 reads CASSLIRDKAFF. DNA of the CDR3: TGTGCCAGCAGCCTTATCAGGGATAAAGCTTTCTTT.

V and J are TRBV7-8 and TRBJ2-7, with D tentatively TRBD1 or TRBD2 (5 bases each). Germline CDR1 SGHVS, CDR2 FQNEAQ. Trimming cost V 5 bases and J 0 bases, with 14 bases left between them. The CDR3 covers 15 residues. CDR3 protein: CASSLPGQISYEQYF. CDR3 nucleotides: TGTGCCAGCAGCCTCCCGGGGCAGATCTCCTACGAGCAGTACTTC. Full variable domain (outside the CDR3, taken from reference TRBV7-8 and TRBJ2-7): GAGVSQSPRYKVAKRGQDVALRCDPISGHVSLFWYQQALGQGPEFLTYFQNEAQLDKSGLPSDRFFAERPEGSVSTLKIQRTQQEDSAVYLCASSLPGQISYEQYFGPGTRLTVT.

V and J are TRBV6-6 and TRBJ1-3; D possibly corresponds to TRBD1 (6 bases). Germline loops: CDR1 MNHNY, CDR2 SVGAGI (reference sequence). This CDR3 region has 17 residues. Trimming took 5 bases from V and 8 from J, leaving 25 bases between them. CDR3 protein: CASSPVFLGASVDTIYF. In nucleotides, the CDR3 is TGTGCCAGCAGTCCGGTGTTTTTGGGGGCCTCGGTGGACACCATATATTTT.

The chain carries TRBV28 and TRBJ1-1, with D possibly being TRBD1 (5 bases). Germline V lookup: CDR1 MDHEN, CDR2 SYDVKM. The CDR3 covers 17 residues. Trimming removed 5 bases at V and 3 bases at J, with 22 bases between. This CDR3 reads CASSRSGSWTPDTEAFF. The CDR3 nucleotides read TGTGCCAGCAGTCGTTCCGGGAGCTGGACACCCGACACTGAAGCTTTCTTT.

The rearrangement links TRBV7-2 to TRBJ1-2; unclear D gene. Germline lookup yields CDR1 SGHTA and CDR2 FQGNSA. CDR3 length: 12 amino acids. V lost 2 bases and J lost 6, with 7 bases in between. In DNA, the CDR3 is TGTGCCAGCAGCTTAATGGAAAATGGCTACACCTTC. This sequence encodes CASSLMENGYTF.

CDR3 in DNA: TGTGCCAGTTCCGCCCGAAGGGACGCAGCGGAGACCCAGTACTTC. This codes for CASSARRDAAETQYF. The chain joins TRBV24-1 to TRBJ2-5, with D tentatively TRBD1 or TRBD2 (5 bases each). The CDR3 covers 15 residues. The germline CDR1 and CDR2 sequences are KGHDR and SFDVKD. The V gene lost 11 bases and the J gene lost 5 bases, with 23 bases spanning the gap.

In this sample, this clone turned up a few times. This chain connects TRBV19 to TRBJ2-7; D not resolved. The CDR3 consists of 15 residues. The V gene lost 6 bases and the J gene lost 0 bases, with 15 bases spanning the gap. Germline V gene data show CDR1 as LNHDA and CDR2 as SQIVND (reference sequence). CDR3 nucleotide sequence: TGTGCCAGTAGCACCGTGCAGACCAGCTCCTACGAGCAGTACTTC. This translates into CASSTVQTSSYEQYF.

The rearrangement links TRBV28 to TRBJ1-4; maybe TRBD1 (5 bases). Trimming cost V 2 bases and J 6 bases, with 7 bases left between them. The CDR3 is 13 amino acids. The germline gives CDR1 MDHEN, CDR2 SYDVKM. CDR3: CASSLGRDEKLFF. DNA for the CDR3: TGTGCCAGCAGTTTAGGCAGGGATGAAAAACTGTTTTTT.

In this sample, this clone turned up once. The genes are TRBV7-9 and TRBJ1-1, with D unclear. The germline V gene encodes CDR1 SEHNR and CDR2 FQNEAQ (reference sequence). The CDR3 contains 14 residues. Trimming cost V 1 base and J 1 base, with 7 bases left between them. For the CDR3, the DNA is TGTGCCAGCAGCTTAGTGGCAGAGAACACTGAAGCTTTCTTT. Translated: CASSLVAENTEAFF.

The V gene is TRBV7-2, the J gene TRBJ2-1; a weak D match, TRBD2 (5 bases). Germline CDR1 and CDR2: SGHTA and FQGNSA. The V end was cut by 0 bases, the J end by 0 bases, with 6 bases between. The CDR3 has 15 residues. CDR3 in DNA: TGTGCCAGCAGCTTAGCGGGGAGCTCCTACAATGAGCAGTTCTTC. Protein product: CASSLAGSSYNEQFF.

The chain joins TRBV28 to TRBJ2-4; no clear D gene. The length of the CDR3 is 14 residues. The germline CDR1 and CDR2 sequences are MDHEN and SYDVKM. V gave up 5 bases and J gave up 10 bases, with 18 bases separating them. The CDR3 region is CASSPRLPGRIQYF. The CDR3 DNA is TGTGCCAGCAGTCCCCGCCTTCCCGGTCGGATTCAGTACTTC.

The rearrangement uses TRBV2 and TRBJ1-1; D unclear. The CDR3 length is 13 residues. Trimming removed 6 bases from V and 1 base from J, with 9 bases in between. The V gene's germline CDR1 is SNHLY and CDR2 FYNNEI. The CDR3 DNA reads TGTGCCAGCAGACGACGACAGAACACTGAAGCTTTCTTT. As protein: CASRRRQNTEAFF.

This clone was seen only once. The genes are TRBV24-1 and TRBJ1-1, with D possibly TRBD1 on 6 matching bases. CDR3 length: 18 amino acids. Germline V CDR1 and CDR2: KGHDR, SFDVKD. Trimming shortened V by 6 bases and J by 0 bases, and 22 bases separated the two germline ends. In nucleotides, the CDR3 is TGTGCCACCAGTTCCCCTTGGGACACCGACCCCATGAACACTGAAGCTTTCTTT. It is translated as CATSSPWDTDPMNTEAFF.

The chain's CDR3 is CATSDLRRGVSYEQYF. The CDR3 DNA is TGTGCCACCAGTGATTTGCGTCGGGGGGTCTCCTACGAGCAGTACTTC. This chain connects TRBV24-1 to TRBJ2-7; 7 bases align to TRBD2. Germline CDR1 KGHDR, CDR2 SFDVKD. This CDR3 region has 16 residues. Trimming took 0 bases from V and 0 from J; bases not matched to a gene: 4.

The chain joins TRBV29-1 to TRBJ2-3; possibly TRBD2 for D (5 bases). The CDR3 contains 13 residues. Germline V CDR1 and CDR2: SQVTM, ANQGSEA. With 4 bases removed from V and 0 bases from J, the gap between germline ends came to 8 bases. CDR3 region: CSVVGNSTDTQYF. CDR3 nucleotides: TGCAGCGTTGTCGGGAACAGCACAGATACGCAGTATTTT.

The chain uses TRBV5-1 and TRBJ2-6, with D tentatively TRBD2 (5 bases). The CDR3 contains 16 residues. From germline, CDR1 is SGHRS and CDR2 YFSETQ. V lost 0 bases and J 2 bases, leaving 9 bases between the germline ends. CDR3 in DNA: TGCGCCAGCAGCTTGGTATCGGGGACTGGGGCCAACGTCCTGACTTTC. This translates into CASSLVSGTGANVLTF.

The gene calls are TRBV2 and TRBJ1-4; weak D call: TRBD1 (6 bases). Germline loops: CDR1 SNHLY, CDR2 FYNNEI. The CDR3 runs to 16 residues. Trimming left V 5 bases short and J 5 bases short, with 18 bases between. The CDR3 DNA is TGTGCCAGCAGTCCGGGACACATTGCTGGGAATGAAAAACTGTTTTTT. Its translation: CASSPGHIAGNEKLFF.

This clone has a single count. This sequence joins TRBV28 and TRBJ2-7; D may be TRBD1 or TRBD2 (5 bases each). Germline V gene sequence: CDR1 MDHEN, CDR2 SYDVKM. With 3 bases removed from V and 0 bases from J, the gap between germline ends came to 18 bases. The CDR3 totals 17 residues. CDR3 amino acids: CASSFRAWGRISYEQYF. CDR3 bases: TGTGCCAGCAGTTTTCGGGCTTGGGGACGCATCTCCTACGAGCAGTACTTC.

The chain combines TRBV14 with TRBJ1-1, with 10 bases fitting TRBD1. The CDR3 runs to 16 residues. Per germline, CDR1 SGHDN and CDR2 FVKESK. J gave up 4 bases and V 4 bases, and 9 bases lay outside the gene matches. CDR3 sequence (DNA): TGTGCCAGCAGCCTACTGACAGGGGGCTGGAGCACTGAAGCTTTCTTT. This gives the protein CASSLLTGGWSTEAFF.

The chain has TRBV5-6 and TRBJ1-2; D remains ambiguous. The CDR3 has 15 residues. Germline CDR1 SGHDT, CDR2 YYEEEE. Trimming shortened V by 6 bases and J by 4 bases, and 19 bases separated the two germline ends. The CDR3 DNA reads as TGTGCCAGCAAAACCGAAGGCGAACACACCTATGGCTACACCTTC. Its protein product is CASKTEGEHTYGYTF.